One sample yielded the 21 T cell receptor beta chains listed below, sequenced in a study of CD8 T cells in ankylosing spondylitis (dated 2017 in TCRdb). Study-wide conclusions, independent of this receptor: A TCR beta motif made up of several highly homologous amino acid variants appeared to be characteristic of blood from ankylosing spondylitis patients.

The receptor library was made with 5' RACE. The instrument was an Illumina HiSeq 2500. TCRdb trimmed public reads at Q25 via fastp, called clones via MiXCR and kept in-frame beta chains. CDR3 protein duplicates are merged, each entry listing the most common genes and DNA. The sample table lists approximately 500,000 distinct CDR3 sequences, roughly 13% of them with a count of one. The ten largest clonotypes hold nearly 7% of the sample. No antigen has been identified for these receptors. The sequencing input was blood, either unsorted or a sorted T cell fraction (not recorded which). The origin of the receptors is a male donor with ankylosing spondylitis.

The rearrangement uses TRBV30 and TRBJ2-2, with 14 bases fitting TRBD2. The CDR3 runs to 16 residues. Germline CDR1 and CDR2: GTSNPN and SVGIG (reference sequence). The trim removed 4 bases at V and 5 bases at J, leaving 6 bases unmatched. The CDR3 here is CAWTGTSGRLTGELFF. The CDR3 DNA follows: TGTGCCTGGACCGGGACTAGCGGGAGACTTACCGGGGAGCTGTTTTTT.

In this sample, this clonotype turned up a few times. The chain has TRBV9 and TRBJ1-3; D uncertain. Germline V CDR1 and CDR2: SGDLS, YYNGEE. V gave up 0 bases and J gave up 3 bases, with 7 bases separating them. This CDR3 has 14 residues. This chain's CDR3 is CASSVARSGNTIYF. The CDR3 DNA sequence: TGTGCCAGCAGCGTAGCCCGCAGTGGAAACACCATATATTTT. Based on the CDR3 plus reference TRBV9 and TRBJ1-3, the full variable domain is DSGVTQTPKHLITATGQRVTLRCSPRSGDLSVYWYQQSLDQGLQFLIQYYNGEERAKGNILERFSAQQFPDLHSELNLSSLELGDSALYFCASSVARSGNTIYFGEGSWLTVV.

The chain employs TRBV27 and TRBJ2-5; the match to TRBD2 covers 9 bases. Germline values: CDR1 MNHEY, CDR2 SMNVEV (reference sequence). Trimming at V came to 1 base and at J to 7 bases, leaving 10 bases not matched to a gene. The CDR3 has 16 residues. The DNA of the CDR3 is TGTGCCAGCAGTTTATTAGCGCGTAGCGGGAGCGTGACCCAGTACTTC. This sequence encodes CASSLLARSGSVTQYF.

This CDR3 reads CSARSGQGDTEAFF. CDR3 nucleotide sequence: TGCAGTGCTAGATCGGGACAGGGGGACACTGAAGCTTTCTTT. The chain uses TRBV20-1 and TRBJ1-1; 11 positions agree with TRBD1. The ends lost 2 bases at V and 3 bases at J; junction bases unmatched: 2. This CDR3 comprises 14 residues. Germline assignment: CDR1 DFQATT and CDR2 SNEGSKA (reference sequence).

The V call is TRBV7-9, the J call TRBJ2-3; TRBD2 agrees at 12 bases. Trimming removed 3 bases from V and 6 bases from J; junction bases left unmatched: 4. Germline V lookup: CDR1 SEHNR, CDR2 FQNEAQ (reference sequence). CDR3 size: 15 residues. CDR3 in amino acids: CASSFTSGRMDTQYF. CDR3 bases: TGTGCCAGCAGCTTTACTAGCGGGAGGATGGATACGCAGTATTTT.

This chain's CDR3 is CASSLVGQGGSYEQYF. CDR3 coding DNA: TGTGCCAGCAGCTTGGTTGGACAGGGAGGCTCCTACGAGCAGTACTTC. This chain links TRBV5-8 with TRBJ2-7; 8 bases are shared with TRBD1. Germline CDR1 SGHTS, CDR2 YDEGEE. CDR3 length: 16 amino acids. The V gene end was trimmed by 0 bases and the J gene end by 0 bases; junction bases not matched to a gene: 5.

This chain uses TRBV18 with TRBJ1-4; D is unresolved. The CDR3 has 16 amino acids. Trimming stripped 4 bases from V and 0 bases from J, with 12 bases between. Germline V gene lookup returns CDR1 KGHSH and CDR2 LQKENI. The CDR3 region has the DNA TGTGCCAGCTCACGCGGCCTTGAGGCAACTAATGAAAAACTGTTTTTT. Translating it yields CASSRGLEATNEKLFF.

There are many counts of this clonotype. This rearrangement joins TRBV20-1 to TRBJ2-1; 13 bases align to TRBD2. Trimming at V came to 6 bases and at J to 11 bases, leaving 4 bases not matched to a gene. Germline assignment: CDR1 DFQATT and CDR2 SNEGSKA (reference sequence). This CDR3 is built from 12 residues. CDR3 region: CSAGLAGAQQFF. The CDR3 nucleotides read TGCAGTGCCGGACTAGCGGGAGCGCAGCAGTTCTTC.

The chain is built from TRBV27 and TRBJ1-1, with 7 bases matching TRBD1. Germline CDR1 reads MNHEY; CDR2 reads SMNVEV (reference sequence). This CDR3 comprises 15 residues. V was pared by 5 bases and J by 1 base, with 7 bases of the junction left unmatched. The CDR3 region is CASSRDSASNTEAFF. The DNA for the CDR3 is TGTGCCAGCAGTAGGGACAGCGCCTCGAACACTGAAGCTTTCTTT.

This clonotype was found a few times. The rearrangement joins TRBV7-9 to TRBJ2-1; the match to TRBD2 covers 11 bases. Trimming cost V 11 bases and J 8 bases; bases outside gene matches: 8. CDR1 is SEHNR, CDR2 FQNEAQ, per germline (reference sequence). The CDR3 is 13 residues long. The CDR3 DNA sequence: TGTGCCGGAACTAGCGGGAGAAGGGATGAGCAGTTCTTC. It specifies CAGTSGRRDEQFF.

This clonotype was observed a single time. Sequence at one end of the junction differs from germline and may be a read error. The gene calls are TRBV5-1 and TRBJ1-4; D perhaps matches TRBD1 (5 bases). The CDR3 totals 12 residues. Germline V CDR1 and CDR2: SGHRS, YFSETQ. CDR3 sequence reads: CASGTSNEKPFF. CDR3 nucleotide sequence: TGCGCCTCCGGGACCTCTAATGAAAAACCGTTTTTT.

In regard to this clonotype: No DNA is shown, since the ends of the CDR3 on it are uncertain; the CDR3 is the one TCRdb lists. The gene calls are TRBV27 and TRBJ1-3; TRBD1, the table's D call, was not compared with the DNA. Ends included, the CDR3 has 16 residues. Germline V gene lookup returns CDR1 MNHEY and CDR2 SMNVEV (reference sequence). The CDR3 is CASLQGSSGLGNTIYF.

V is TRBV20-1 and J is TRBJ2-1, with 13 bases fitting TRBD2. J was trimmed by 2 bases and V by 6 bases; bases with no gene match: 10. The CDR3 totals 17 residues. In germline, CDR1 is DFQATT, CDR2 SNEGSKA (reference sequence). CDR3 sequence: CSAIRLAGGTPYNEQFF. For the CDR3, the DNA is TGCAGTGCGATTCGACTAGCGGGAGGAACGCCCTACAATGAGCAGTTCTTC.

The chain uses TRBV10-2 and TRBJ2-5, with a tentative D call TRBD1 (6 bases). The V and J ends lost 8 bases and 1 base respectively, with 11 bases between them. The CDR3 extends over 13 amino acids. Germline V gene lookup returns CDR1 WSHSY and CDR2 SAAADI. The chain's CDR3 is CASRDTIQETQYF. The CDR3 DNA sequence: TGCGCCAGCCGGGACACCATCCAAGAGACCCAGTACTTC.

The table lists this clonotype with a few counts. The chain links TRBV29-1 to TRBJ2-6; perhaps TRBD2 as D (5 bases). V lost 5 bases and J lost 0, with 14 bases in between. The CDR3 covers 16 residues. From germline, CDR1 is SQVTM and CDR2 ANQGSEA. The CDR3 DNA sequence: TGCAGCGTTATTTGGGAGACATCCTCTGGGGCCAACGTCCTGACTTTC. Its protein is CSVIWETSSGANVLTF.

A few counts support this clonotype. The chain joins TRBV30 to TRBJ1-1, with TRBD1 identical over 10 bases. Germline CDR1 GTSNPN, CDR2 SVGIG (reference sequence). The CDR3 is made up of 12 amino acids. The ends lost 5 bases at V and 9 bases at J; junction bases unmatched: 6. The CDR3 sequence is CAWGTGVKKAFF. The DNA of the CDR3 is TGTGCCTGGGGGACAGGGGTAAAGAAAGCTTTCTTT.

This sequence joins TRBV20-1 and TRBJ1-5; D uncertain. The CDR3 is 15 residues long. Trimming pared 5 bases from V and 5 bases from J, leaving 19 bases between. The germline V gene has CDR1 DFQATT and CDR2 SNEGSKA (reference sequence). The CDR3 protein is CSALPPRRWDQPQHF. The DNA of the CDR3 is TGCAGTGCTCTACCCCCACGCAGGTGGGATCAGCCCCAGCATTTT.

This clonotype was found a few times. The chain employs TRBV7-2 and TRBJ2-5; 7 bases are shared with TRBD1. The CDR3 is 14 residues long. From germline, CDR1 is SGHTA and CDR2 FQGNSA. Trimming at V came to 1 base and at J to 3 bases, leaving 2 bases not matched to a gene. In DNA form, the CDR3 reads TGTGCCAGCAGCTTAGTTACAGGGGAAGAGACCCAGTACTTC. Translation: CASSLVTGEETQYF. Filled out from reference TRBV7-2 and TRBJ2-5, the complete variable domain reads GAGVSQSPSNKVTEKGKDVELRCDPISGHTALYWYRQSLGQGLEFLIYFQGNSAPDKSGLPSDRFSAERTGGSVSTLTIQRTQQEDSAVYLCASSLVTGEETQYFGPGTRLLVL.

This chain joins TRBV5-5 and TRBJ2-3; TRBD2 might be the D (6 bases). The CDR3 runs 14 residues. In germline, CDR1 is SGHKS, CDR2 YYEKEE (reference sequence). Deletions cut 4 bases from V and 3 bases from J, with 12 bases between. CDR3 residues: CASSRPTRTDTQYF. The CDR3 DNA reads TGTGCCAGCAGCCGCCCGACTAGGACAGATACGCAGTATTTT.

CDR3 amino acids: CAWSLRSGAHPFSQYF. The CDR3 DNA reads TGTGCCTGGAGTCTCCGTTCAGGGGCCCACCCATTTTCGCAGTATTTT. This chain uses TRBV30 with TRBJ2-3, with a weak D call TRBD1 (6 bases). The CDR3 totals 16 residues. The V gene's germline CDR1 is GTSNPN and CDR2 SVGIG (reference sequence). Trimming took off 2 bases at V and 10 bases at J, with 25 bases between the two ends. The full variable domain, with the rest looked up from reference TRBV30 and TRBJ2-3, is SQTIHQWPATLVQPVGSPLSLECTVEGTSNPNLYWYRQAAGRGLQLLFYSVGIGQISSEVPQNLSASRPQDRQFILSSKKLLLSDSGFYLCAWSLRSGAHPFSQYFGPGTRLTVL.

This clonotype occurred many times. CDR3 amino acids: CASSSTGMNTEAFF. In DNA form, the CDR3 reads TGTGCCAGCAGTTCTACAGGGATGAACACTGAAGCTTTCTTT. V and J are TRBV28 and TRBJ1-1; D is perhaps TRBD1 (6 bases). The CDR3 has 14 residues. V was shortened by 4 bases and J by 0 bases, with 9 bases between the two germline ends. Germline loops: CDR1 MDHEN, CDR2 SYDVKM. The entire variable domain, with the rest obtained from reference TRBV28 and TRBJ1-1, is as follows: DVKVTQSSRYLVKRTGEKVFLECVQDMDHENMFWYRQDPGLGLRLIYFSYDVKMKEKGDIPEGYSVSREKKERFSLILESASTNQTSMYLCASSSTGMNTEAFFGQGTRLTVV.